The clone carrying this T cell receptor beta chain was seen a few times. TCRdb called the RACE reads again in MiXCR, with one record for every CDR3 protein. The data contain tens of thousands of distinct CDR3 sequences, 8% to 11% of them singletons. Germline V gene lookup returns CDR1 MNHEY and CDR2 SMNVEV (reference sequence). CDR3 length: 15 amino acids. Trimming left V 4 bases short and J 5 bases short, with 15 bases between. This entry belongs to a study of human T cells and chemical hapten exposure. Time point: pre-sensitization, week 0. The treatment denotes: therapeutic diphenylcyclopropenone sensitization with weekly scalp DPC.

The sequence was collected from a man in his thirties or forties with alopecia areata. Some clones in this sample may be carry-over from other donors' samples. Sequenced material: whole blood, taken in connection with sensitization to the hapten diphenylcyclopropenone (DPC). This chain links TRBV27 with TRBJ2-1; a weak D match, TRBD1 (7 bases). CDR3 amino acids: CASSSKGRGDNEQFF. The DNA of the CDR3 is TGTGCCAGCAGTTCAAAAGGCAGGGGGGACAATGAGCAGTTCTTC.